The 24 T cell receptor beta chains listed next were all sequenced from one sample in a study of T cell repertoires in cytomegalovirus infection. TCRdb reprocessed the reads with MiXCR, giving one entry per CDR3 protein. Found here are about 240,000 distinct CDR3 sequences, about 5.9% of them singletons; the top ten hold about 6%. The sequenced sample consisted of PBMCs. Receptors originate from a human donor in good health (CMV status not recorded). Some clones in this sample may be carry-over from other donors' samples.

This clonotype was seen ten or more times. The chain combines TRBV29-1 with TRBJ2-1; TRBD2 agrees at 12 bases. Trimming took 0 bases from V and 0 from J; bases not matched to a gene: 0. CDR1 and CDR2 from the germline V gene are SQVTM and ANQGSEA. The CDR3 has 16 residues. CDR3 region: CSVEEGLAGSYNEQFF. CDR3 coding DNA: TGCAGCGTTGAAGAGGGACTAGCGGGCTCCTACAATGAGCAGTTCTTC.

This clonotype was detected many times. The chain combines TRBV12-3 or TRBV12-4 with TRBJ2-3, with D unresolved. V gave up 2 bases and J gave up 0 bases, with 9 bases separating them. The CDR3 is made up of 15 amino acids. The CDR3 loop reads CASSLIDGSTDTQYF. In DNA form, the CDR3 reads TGTGCCAGCAGTTTAATAGACGGGAGCACAGATACGCAGTATTTT.

Concerning this clonotype itself: A clone one base away is much larger, so this may be a read error. V usage is TRBV29-1 and J usage is TRBJ2-3, with D uncertain. Germline values: CDR1 SQVTM, CDR2 ANQGSEA. This CDR3 has 13 residues. V was trimmed by 3 bases and J by 3 bases, leaving 10 bases between them. CDR3 DNA sequence: TGCAGCGTTGAGGGGTTAGGGACAGATACGCAGTATTTT. Translation: CSVEGLGTDTQYF.

This chain joins TRBV4-2 and TRBJ1-3; D call uncertain. Trimming stripped 0 bases from V and 0 bases from J, with 12 bases between. CDR1 LGHNA and CDR2 YNFKEQ come from the germline V gene. There are 17 residues in the CDR3. In DNA, the CDR3 is TGTGCCAGCAGCCAAGAGGGAACGGCTTCCTCTGGAAACACCATATATTTT. This codes for CASSQEGTASSGNTIYF.

This clonotype was observed many times. The chain links TRBV28 to TRBJ2-2; TRBD1 might be the D (5 bases). Germline values: CDR1 MDHEN, CDR2 SYDVKM. The CDR3 sequence is 15 residues long. The germline V and J ends were trimmed by 5 bases and 0 bases, with 10 bases remaining between them. The CDR3: CASSRQIPNTGELFF. The CDR3 DNA sequence: TGTGCCAGCAGTCGACAGATACCGAACACCGGGGAGCTGTTTTTT.

This clonotype was counted ten times or more. V is TRBV7-3 and J is TRBJ2-7; no firm D call. CDR3 length equals 15 residues. Trimming left V 5 bases short and J 4 bases short, with 18 bases between. Germline values: CDR1 SGHTA, CDR2 FQGTGA. CDR3 protein: CASSTTGEKTYEQYF. CDR3 coding DNA: TGTGCCAGCAGCACAACGGGTGAGAAGACATACGAGCAGTACTTC. Looking up the rest from reference TRBV7-3 and TRBJ2-7 gives the full variable domain: GAGVSQTPSNKVTEKGKYVELRCDPISGHTALYWYRQSLGQGPEFLIYFQGTGAADDSGLPNDRFFAVRPEGSVSTLKIQRTERGDSAVYLCASSTTGEKTYEQYFGPGTRLTVT.

This clonotype appeared many times. The chain links TRBV19 to TRBJ1-5; 7 bases line up with TRBD1. This CDR3 is 16 amino acids long. V was clipped by 2 bases and J by 0 bases; unmatched bases: 4. CDR1 and CDR2 (germline): LNHDA, SQIVND (reference sequence). The CDR3 reads CASSISGGHSNQPQHF. The CDR3 nucleotides read TGTGCCAGTAGTATATCAGGGGGACATAGCAATCAGCCCCAGCATTTT. Filled out from reference TRBV19 and TRBJ1-5, the complete variable domain reads DGGITQSPKYLFRKEGQNVTLSCEQNLNHDAMYWYRQDPGQGLRLIYYSQIVNDFQKGDIAEGYSVSREKKESFPLTVTSAQKNPTAFYLCASSISGGHSNQPQHFGDGTRLSIL.

The chain combines TRBV4-1 with TRBJ1-5; no definite D call. Trimming took 2 bases from V and 1 from J, leaving 9 bases between them. Germline V gene sequence: CDR1 MGHRA, CDR2 YSYEKL. The CDR3 is made up of 15 amino acids. The CDR3 nucleotides read TGCGCCAGCAGCCAACGGCGGGGAAGCAATCAGCCCCAGCATTTT. Translated, it gives CASSQRRGSNQPQHF.

In this sample, this clonotype turned up a few times. The chain links TRBV20-1 to TRBJ1-2; D gene uncertain. Germline CDR1 DFQATT, CDR2 SNEGSKA (reference sequence). Deletions cut 7 bases from V and 3 bases from J, with 15 bases between. The CDR3 is made up of 13 amino acids. The CDR3 DNA reads as TGCAGTGTCATACAGACCCCTGACTATGGCTACACCTTC. Translating it yields CSVIQTPDYGYTF.

This clonotype was observed many times. The CDR3 reads CASSGPGQGGQPQHF. As DNA, the CDR3 is TGTGCCAGCAGTGGGCCTGGACAGGGGGGCCAGCCCCAGCATTTT. The chain combines TRBV25-1 with TRBJ1-5; 10 nucleotides align to TRBD1. CDR1 MGHDK and CDR2 SYGVNS come from the germline V gene. This CDR3 spans 15 amino acids. Germline trimming cut 4 bases from V and 7 bases from J; bases unmatched to any gene: 7.

This clonotype was counted a single time. A much larger clone differs from this one at a single base, so this may be a read error. The chain has TRBV7-6 and TRBJ1-4; D not resolved. The CDR3 loop spans 14 amino acids. Germline loops: CDR1 SGHVS, CDR2 FNYEAQ. Trimming removed 5 bases from V and 2 bases from J, with 9 bases in between. DNA of the CDR3: TGTGCCAGCAGCCTGCGACTGACTAATGAAAAACTGTTTTTT. Its protein is CASSLRLTNEKLFF. Combining the CDR3 with reference TRBV7-6 and TRBJ1-4 gives the whole variable domain GAGVSQSPRYKVTKRGQDVALRCDPISGHVSLYWYRQALGQGPEFLTYFNYEAQQDKSGLPNDRFSAERPEGSISTLTIQRTEQRDSAMYRCASSLRLTNEKLFFGSGTQLSVL.

The sample holds a few counts of this clonotype. This CDR3 reads CSVDLDMNTEAFF. The DNA for the CDR3 is TGCAGCGTTGATCTGGATATGAACACTGAAGCTTTCTTT. This chain connects TRBV29-1 to TRBJ1-1; D is undetermined. The V end was cut by 3 bases, the J end by 0 bases, with 8 bases between. CDR1 and CDR2 from the germline V gene are SQVTM and ANQGSEA. The CDR3 extends over 13 amino acids.

V usage is TRBV20-1 and J usage is TRBJ2-7; D unclear. Germline CDR1 is DFQATT and CDR2 is SNEGSKA (reference sequence). This CDR3 has 13 amino acids. Trimming shortened V by 6 bases and J by 0 bases, and 12 bases separated the two germline ends. This CDR3 is CSARARSSYEQYF. The DNA of the CDR3 is TGCAGTGCCCGGGCGAGGAGCTCCTACGAGCAGTACTTC.

This clonotype was recorded at least ten times. The genes are TRBV6-5 and TRBJ2-3, with D perhaps matching TRBD2 (6 bases). V was trimmed by 7 bases and J by 7 bases, leaving 12 bases between them. CDR1 is MNHEY, CDR2 SVGAGI, per germline. This CDR3 contains 12 residues. As DNA, the CDR3 is TGTGCCAGCACTACGGGGGAAAATACGCAGTATTTT. The encoded protein is CASTTGENTQYF.

This clonotype was counted ten times or more. The chain uses TRBV30 and TRBJ1-5, with D maybe TRBD1 (5 bases). Trimming cost V 2 bases and J 11 bases, with 22 bases left between them. Germline CDR1 reads GTSNPN; CDR2 reads SVGIG (reference sequence). The CDR3 is made up of 15 amino acids. CDR3 in amino acids: CAWSIDSRGVSAQHF. The CDR3, as DNA: TGTGCCTGGAGTATTGACAGCCGGGGGGTCTCGGCCCAGCATTTT.

Ten or more counts support this clonotype. V is TRBV12-3 or TRBV12-4 and J is TRBJ1-6; no clear D. The length of the CDR3 is 15 residues. With 6 bases removed from V and 4 bases from J, the gap between germline ends came to 13 bases. The CDR3 is CASSPRTDYNSPLHF. Written as DNA, the CDR3 is TGTGCCAGCAGCCCTAGGACGGATTATAATTCACCCCTCCACTTT.

This clonotype was seen only a few times. J is TRBJ2-1 and V is TRBV19; TRBD2 agrees at 13 bases. The V and J ends lost 8 bases and 3 bases, in that order; junction bases with no gene match: 1. This CDR3 region has 14 residues. Germline CDR1 and CDR2: LNHDA and SQIVND (reference sequence). The CDR3, as DNA: TGTGCCAGTGGGACTAGCGGGGACTACAATGAGCAGTTCTTC. Its translation is CASGTSGDYNEQFF.

This clonotype has at least ten counts. J is TRBJ2-7 and V is TRBV12-3 or TRBV12-4, with a possible D match to TRBD1 (7 bases). Trimming cost V 6 bases and J 6 bases, with 12 bases left between them. This CDR3 spans 12 amino acids. The CDR3 loop is CASSRQGGEQYF. Written as DNA, the CDR3 is TGTGCCAGCAGCCGACAGGGAGGCGAGCAGTACTTC.

The V gene is TRBV20-1, the J gene TRBJ1-1, with D unclear. Trimming removed 5 bases at V and 5 bases at J, with 24 bases between. Germline V lookup: CDR1 DFQATT, CDR2 SNEGSKA (reference sequence). This CDR3 region has 16 residues. The CDR3 sequence is CSAPVIIGREGTEAFF. The CDR3 nucleotides are TGCAGTGCTCCGGTAATAATAGGTAGGGAGGGAACTGAAGCTTTCTTT.

This clonotype occurred a few times. The chain couples TRBV28 to TRBJ2-3; no firm D call. The germline V gene has CDR1 MDHEN and CDR2 SYDVKM. This CDR3 is 16 amino acids long. Between the trimmed V and J ends, which lost 3 bases and 0 bases, there was a span of 13 bases. CDR3 sequence: CASSLTPTESTDTQYF. The CDR3 DNA sequence: TGTGCCAGCAGTTTGACACCTACCGAAAGCACAGATACGCAGTATTTT.

Many counts were recorded for this clonotype. The chain joins TRBV7-9 to TRBJ1-1; perhaps TRBD1 as D (6 bases). CDR1 and CDR2 from the germline V gene are SEHNR and FQNEAQ (reference sequence). V shed 4 bases and J shed 10 bases, with 19 bases lying between them. CDR3 length: 14 residues. DNA of the CDR3: TGTGCCAGCAGCTCTGGGGGCAGTAGAAGAGGAGCTTTCTTT. This encodes CASSSGGSRRGAFF.

Concerning this clonotype itself: This clone may be a read error of a much larger clone one base away. The chain has TRBV30 and TRBJ2-1; either TRBD1 or TRBD2 may fit D (6 bases each). Germline CDR1 GTSNPN, CDR2 SVGIG (reference sequence). This CDR3 region has 20 residues. The CDR3, as DNA: TGTGCCTGGAGTGGCCGTAGGACAGAGGACATTCGGACGGACTACATTGAGCAGTTCTTC. Translation: CAWSGRRTEDIRTDYIEQFF.

There are many counts of this clonotype. CDR3 nucleotide sequence: TGTGCCAGCAAAAGGGAGCTTAACACTGAAGCTTTCTTT. Amino acid sequence: CASKRELNTEAFF. The chain has TRBV12-3 or TRBV12-4 and TRBJ1-1, with D unresolved. The CDR3 extends over 13 amino acids. V shed 7 bases and J shed 2 bases, with 11 bases lying between them.

There are many counts of this clonotype. This chain connects TRBV5-6 to TRBJ2-7; TRBD2 matches 12 bases. With V trimmed by 4 bases and J by 5 bases, 7 bases remained unmatched. There are 15 residues in the CDR3. Germline V gene sequence: CDR1 SGHDT, CDR2 YYEEEE. The CDR3 DNA reads as TGTGCCAGCAGCGAACTAGCGGGGGGTCCAAACGAGCAGTACTTC. Its protein product is CASSELAGGPNEQYF.